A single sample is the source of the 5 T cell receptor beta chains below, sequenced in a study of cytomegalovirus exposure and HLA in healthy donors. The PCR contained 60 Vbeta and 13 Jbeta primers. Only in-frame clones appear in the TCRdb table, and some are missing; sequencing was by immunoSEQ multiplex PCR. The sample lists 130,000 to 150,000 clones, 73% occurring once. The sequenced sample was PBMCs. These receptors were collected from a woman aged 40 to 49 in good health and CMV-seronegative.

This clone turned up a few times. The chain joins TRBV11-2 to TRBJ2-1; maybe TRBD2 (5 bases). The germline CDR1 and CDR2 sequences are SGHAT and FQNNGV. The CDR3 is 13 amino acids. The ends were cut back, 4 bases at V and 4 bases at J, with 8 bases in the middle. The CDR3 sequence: CASSSEGYNEQFF. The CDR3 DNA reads TGTGCCAGCAGCTCCGAGGGTTACAATGAGCAGTTCTTC.

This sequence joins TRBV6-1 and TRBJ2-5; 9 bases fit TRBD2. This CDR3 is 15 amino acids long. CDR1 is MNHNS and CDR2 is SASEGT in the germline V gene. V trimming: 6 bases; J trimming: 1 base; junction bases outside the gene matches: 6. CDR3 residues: CASRGLAGAQETQYF. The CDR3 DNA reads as TGTGCCAGCAGGGGGTTAGCGGGGGCCCAAGAGACCCAGTACTTC.

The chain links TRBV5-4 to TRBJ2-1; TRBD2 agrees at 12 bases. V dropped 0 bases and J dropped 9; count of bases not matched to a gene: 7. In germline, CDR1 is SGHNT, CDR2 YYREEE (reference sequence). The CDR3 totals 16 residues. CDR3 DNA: TGTGCCAGCAGCTTGGCCTCTAGCGGGGGGGTTGGTGAGCAGTTCTTC. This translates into CASSLASSGGVGEQFF.

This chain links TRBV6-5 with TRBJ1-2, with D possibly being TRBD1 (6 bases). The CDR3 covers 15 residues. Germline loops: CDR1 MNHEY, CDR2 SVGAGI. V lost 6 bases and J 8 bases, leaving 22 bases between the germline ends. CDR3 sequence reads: CASRSTGRSSRGYTF. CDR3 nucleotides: TGTGCCAGCAGATCAACAGGGAGAAGCAGTCGAGGCTACACCTTC.

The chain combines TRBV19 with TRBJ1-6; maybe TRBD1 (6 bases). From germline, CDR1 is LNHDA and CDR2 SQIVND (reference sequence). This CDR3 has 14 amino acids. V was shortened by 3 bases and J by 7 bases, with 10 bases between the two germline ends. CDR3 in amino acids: CASSILRGNSPLHF. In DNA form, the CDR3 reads TGTGCCAGTAGTATTTTGAGGGGGAATTCACCCCTCCACTTT.